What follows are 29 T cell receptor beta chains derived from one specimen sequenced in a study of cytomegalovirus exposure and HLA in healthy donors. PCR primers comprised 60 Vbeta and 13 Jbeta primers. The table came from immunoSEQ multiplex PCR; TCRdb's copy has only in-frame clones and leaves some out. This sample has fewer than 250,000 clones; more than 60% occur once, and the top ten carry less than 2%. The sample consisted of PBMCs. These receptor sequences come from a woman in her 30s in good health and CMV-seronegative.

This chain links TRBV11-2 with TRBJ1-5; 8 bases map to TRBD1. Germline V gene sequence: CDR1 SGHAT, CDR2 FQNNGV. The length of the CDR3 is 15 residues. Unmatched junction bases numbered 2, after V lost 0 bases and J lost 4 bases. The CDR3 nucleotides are TGTGCCAGCAGCTTAGATAGACAGGGGAATCAGCCCCAGCATTTT. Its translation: CASSLDRQGNQPQHF.

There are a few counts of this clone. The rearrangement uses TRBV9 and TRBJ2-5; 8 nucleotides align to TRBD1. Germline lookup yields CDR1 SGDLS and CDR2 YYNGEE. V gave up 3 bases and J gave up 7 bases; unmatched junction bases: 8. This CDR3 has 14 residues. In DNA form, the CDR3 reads TGTGCCAGCAGCGAAGGGGGGACAGGCGGGACCCAGTACTTC. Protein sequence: CASSEGGTGGTQYF.

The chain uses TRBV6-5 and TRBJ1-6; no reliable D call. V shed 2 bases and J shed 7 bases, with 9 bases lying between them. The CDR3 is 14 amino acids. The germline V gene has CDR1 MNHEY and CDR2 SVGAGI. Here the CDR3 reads CASSYRGPNSPLHF. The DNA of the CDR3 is TGTGCCAGCAGTTACAGAGGGCCCAATTCACCCCTCCACTTT.

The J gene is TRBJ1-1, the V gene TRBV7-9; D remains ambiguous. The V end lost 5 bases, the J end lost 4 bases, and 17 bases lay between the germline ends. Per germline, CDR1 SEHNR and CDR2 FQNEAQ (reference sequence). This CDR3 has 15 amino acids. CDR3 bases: TGTGCCAGCAGCCTAGAGAGGTTAATGGGCACTGAAGCTTTCTTT. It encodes CASSLERLMGTEAFF.

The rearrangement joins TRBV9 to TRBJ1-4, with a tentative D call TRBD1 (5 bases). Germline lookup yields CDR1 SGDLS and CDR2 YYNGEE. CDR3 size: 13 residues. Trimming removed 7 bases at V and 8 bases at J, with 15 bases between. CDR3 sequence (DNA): TGTGCCAGCTCCTCAGGGCGAGCCGAAAAACTGTTTTTT. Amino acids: CASSSGRAEKLFF.

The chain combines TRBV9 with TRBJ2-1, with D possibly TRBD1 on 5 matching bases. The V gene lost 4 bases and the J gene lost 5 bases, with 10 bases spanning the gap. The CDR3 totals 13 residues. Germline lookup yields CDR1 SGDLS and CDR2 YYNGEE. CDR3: CASSPEGDNEQFF. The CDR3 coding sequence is TGTGCCAGCAGCCCCGAAGGGGACAATGAGCAGTTCTTC.

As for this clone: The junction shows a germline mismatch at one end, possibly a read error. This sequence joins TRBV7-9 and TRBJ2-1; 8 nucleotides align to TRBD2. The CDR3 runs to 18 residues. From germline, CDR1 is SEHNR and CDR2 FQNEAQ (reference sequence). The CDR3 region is CSSSLLLTSEAPYNEQFF. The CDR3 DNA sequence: TGTTCCAGCAGCCTTCTATTGACTAGCGAGGCTCCCTACAATGAGCAGTTCTTC.

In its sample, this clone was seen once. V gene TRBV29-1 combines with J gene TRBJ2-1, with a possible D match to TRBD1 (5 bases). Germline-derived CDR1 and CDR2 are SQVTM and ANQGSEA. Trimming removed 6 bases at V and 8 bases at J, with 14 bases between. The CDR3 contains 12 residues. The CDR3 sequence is CSVAGHEDEQFF. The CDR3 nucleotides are TGCAGCGTGGCCGGACATGAGGATGAGCAGTTCTTC.

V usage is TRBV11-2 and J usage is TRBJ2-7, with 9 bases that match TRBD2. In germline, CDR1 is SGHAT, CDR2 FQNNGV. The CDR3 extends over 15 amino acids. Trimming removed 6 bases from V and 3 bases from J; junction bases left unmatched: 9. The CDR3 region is CASRSIAGVGYEQYF. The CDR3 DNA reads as TGTGCCAGCAGATCAATAGCGGGAGTTGGCTACGAGCAGTACTTC.

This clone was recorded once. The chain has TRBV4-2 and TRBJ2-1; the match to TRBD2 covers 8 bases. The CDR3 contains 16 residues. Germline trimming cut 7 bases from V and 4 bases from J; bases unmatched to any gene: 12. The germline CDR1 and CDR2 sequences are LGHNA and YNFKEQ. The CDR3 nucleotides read TGTGCCAGCATCGAAATTCCCGGGGGGGCGTACAATGAGCAGTTCTTC. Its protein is CASIEIPGGAYNEQFF.

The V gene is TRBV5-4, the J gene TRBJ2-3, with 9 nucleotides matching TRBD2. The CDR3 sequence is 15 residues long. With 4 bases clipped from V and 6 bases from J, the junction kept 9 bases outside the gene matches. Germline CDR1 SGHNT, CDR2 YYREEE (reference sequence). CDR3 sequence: CASSRPSGGNDTQYF. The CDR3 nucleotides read TGTGCCAGCAGCCGGCCGAGCGGGGGGAATGATACGCAGTATTTT.

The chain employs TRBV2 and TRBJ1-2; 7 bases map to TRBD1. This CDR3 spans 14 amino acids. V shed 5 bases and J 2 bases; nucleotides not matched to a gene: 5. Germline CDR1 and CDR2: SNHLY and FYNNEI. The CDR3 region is CASSPGTANYGYTF. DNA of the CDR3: TGTGCCAGCAGTCCCGGGACAGCGAACTATGGCTACACCTTC.

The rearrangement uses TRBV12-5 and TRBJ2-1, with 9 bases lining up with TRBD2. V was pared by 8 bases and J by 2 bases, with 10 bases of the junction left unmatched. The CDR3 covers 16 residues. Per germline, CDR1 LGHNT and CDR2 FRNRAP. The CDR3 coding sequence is TGTGCTAGTCAGTCCCCAACTAGCGGGCCCTACAATGAGCAGTTCTTC. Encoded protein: CASQSPTSGPYNEQFF.

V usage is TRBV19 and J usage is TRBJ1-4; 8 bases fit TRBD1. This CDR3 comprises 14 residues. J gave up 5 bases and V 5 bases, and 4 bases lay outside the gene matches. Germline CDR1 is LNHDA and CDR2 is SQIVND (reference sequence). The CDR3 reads CASSVTGGNEKLFF. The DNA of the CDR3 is TGTGCCAGTAGTGTCACAGGGGGGAATGAAAAACTGTTTTTT.

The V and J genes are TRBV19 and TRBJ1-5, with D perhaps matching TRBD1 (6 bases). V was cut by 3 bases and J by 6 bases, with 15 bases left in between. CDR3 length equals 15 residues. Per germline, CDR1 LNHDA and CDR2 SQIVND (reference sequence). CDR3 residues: CASSMGQGMSQPQHF. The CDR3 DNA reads TGTGCCAGTAGTATGGGGCAGGGGATGTCTCAGCCCCAGCATTTT. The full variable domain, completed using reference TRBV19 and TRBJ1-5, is DGGITQSPKYLFRKEGQNVTLSCEQNLNHDAMYWYRQDPGQGLRLIYYSQIVNDFQKGDIAEGYSVSREKKESFPLTVTSAQKNPTAFYLCASSMGQGMSQPQHFGDGTRLSIL.

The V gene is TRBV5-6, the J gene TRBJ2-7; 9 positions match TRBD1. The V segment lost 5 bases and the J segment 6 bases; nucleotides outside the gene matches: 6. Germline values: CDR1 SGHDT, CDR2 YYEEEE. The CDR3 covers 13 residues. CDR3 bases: TGTGCCAGCAGTGACACAGGGGGCGGCGAGCAGTACTTC. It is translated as CASSDTGGGEQYF.

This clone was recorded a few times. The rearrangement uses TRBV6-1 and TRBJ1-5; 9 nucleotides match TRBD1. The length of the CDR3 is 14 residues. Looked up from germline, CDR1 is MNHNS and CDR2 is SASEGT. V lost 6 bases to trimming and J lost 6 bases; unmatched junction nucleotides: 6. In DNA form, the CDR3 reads TGTGCCAGCAGGGGGGACAGGGAAGCTCAGCCCCAGCATTTT. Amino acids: CASRGDREAQPQHF.

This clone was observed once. The CDR3 is CASSLLRSNQPQHF. DNA of the CDR3: TGTGCCAGCAGCTTACTCAGGAGCAATCAGCCCCAGCATTTT. This chain connects TRBV7-8 to TRBJ1-5; D remains ambiguous. V shed 2 bases and J shed 1 base, with 6 bases lying between them. CDR1 and CDR2 from the germline V gene are SGHVS and FQNEAQ. The CDR3 contains 14 residues.

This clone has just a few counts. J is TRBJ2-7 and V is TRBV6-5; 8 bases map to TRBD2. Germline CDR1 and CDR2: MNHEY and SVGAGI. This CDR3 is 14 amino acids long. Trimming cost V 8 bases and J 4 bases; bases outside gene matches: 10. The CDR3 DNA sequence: TGTGCCAGCGACCCGGGGGGGACCTATTACGAGCAGTACTTC. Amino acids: CASDPGGTYYEQYF.

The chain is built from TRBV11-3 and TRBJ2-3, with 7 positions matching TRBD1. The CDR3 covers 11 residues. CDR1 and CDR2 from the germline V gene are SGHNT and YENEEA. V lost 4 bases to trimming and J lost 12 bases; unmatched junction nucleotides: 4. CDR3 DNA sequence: TGTGCCAGCAGCTCGGGGACAGCACAGTATTTT. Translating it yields CASSSGTAQYF.

This CDR3 reads CASSLVGGYNEQFF. The CDR3 bases are TGTGCCAGCAGCTTGGTAGGCGGCTACAATGAGCAGTTCTTC. The chain combines TRBV5-4 with TRBJ2-1, with no clear D. CDR1 is SGHNT and CDR2 is YYREEE in the germline V gene (reference sequence). Trimming removed 0 bases at V and 3 bases at J, with 7 bases between. The CDR3 runs to 14 residues.

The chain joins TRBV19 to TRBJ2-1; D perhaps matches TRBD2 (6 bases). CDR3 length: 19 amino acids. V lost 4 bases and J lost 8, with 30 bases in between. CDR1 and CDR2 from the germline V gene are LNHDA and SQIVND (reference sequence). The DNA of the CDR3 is TGTGCCAGTAGTACTTCCCCCCTCTCGGGAGACTACTTTCCACATGAGCAGTTCTTC. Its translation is CASSTSPLSGDYFPHEQFF.

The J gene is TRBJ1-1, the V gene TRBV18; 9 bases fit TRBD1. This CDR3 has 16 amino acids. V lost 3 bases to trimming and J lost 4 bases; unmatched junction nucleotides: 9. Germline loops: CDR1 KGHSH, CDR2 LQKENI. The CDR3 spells CASSPGQGGFGTEAFF. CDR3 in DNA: TGTGCCAGCTCACCGGGACAGGGAGGTTTTGGCACTGAAGCTTTCTTT.

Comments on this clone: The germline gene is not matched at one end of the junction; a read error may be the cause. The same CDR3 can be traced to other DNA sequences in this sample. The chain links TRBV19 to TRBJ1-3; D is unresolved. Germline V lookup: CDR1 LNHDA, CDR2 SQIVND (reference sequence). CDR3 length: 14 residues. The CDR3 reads CASSVSSSGNTIYF. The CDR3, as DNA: TGCGCCAGTAGTGTTTCGAGCTCTGGAAACACCATATATTTT.

The CDR3 coding sequence is TGTGCCAGCAGTGAACTAGTCGGCGAGCAGTACTTC. It codes for CASSELVGEQYF. This chain links TRBV2 with TRBJ2-7; D unclear. The CDR3 spans 12 residues. Trimming shortened V by 2 bases and J by 6 bases, and 8 bases separated the two germline ends. Germline values: CDR1 SNHLY, CDR2 FYNNEI. Full variable domain (remainder filled in from reference TRBV2 and TRBJ2-7): EPEVTQTPSHQVTQMGQEVILRCVPISNHLYFYWYRQILGQKVEFLVSFYNNEISEKSEIFDDQFSVERPDGSNFTLKIRSTKLEDSAMYFCASSELVGEQYFGPGTRLTVT.

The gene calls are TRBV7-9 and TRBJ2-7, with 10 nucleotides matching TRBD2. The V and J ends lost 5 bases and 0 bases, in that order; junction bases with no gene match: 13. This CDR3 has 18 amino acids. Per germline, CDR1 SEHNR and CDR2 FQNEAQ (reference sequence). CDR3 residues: CASSITGLAITNSYEQYF. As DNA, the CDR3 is TGTGCCAGCAGCATCACGGGACTAGCGATCACAAACTCCTACGAGCAGTACTTC.

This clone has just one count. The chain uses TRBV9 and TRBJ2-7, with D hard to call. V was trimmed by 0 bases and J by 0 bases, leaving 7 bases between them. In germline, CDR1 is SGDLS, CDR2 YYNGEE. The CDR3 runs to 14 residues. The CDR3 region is CASSVVAASYEQYF. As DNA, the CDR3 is TGTGCCAGCAGCGTAGTTGCGGCCTCCTACGAGCAGTACTTC.

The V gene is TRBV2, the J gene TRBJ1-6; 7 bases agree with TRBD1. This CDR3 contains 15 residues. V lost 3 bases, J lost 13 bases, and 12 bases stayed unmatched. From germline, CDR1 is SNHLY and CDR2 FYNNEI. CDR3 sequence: CASSDADTGVGPLHF. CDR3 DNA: TGTGCCAGCAGTGACGCTGATACAGGGGTAGGGCCCCTCCACTTT.

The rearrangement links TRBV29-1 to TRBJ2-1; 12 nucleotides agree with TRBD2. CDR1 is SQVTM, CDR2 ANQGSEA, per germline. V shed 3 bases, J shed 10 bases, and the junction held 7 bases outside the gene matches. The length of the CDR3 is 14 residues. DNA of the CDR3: TGCAGCGTTGAGCCTAGCGGGAGGGCCTTGGAGCAGTTCTTC. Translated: CSVEPSGRALEQFF.